This T cell receptor beta chain was documented in a study of blood T cell repertoires in COVID-19 (dated by TCRdb to 2018 to 2020). Looking at the study overall: Samples covering the acute and convalescent phases of COVID-19 were provided by collaborators in the United States, Italy and Spain. The material from the prospective study consisted of cDNA or gDNA derived from T cells, B-cell-depleted T cells, or PBMCs. The dataset comprised deeply sampled blood TCRbeta repertoires from subjects exposed to, actively infected with, or recovered from COVID-19. A freely available public database, intended as a resource for researchers studying the immune response to SARS-CoV-2, is where the repertoires were released. The samples were drawn from two sources: the first 160 participants of the ongoing ImmuneRACE study, and some 1,300 subjects contributed by 6 global collaborators. Nearly every sample came with metadata listing a de-identified subject ID, COVID-19 status, age in years and sex. Where available, HLA class I and class II types were taken from metadata supplied by the sample provider and were not determined by assay-based typing.

Collaborating institutions collected whole blood in K2EDTA tubes following their own protocols. Collaborator samples were shipped for TCRbeta analysis as frozen whole blood, isolated PBMCs, or DNA extracted from either sample type. In this sample, this clone turned up many times. No antigen is known for it. Base qualities were left out, and no much larger clone turns up one base away. TCRbeta CDR3 regions were amplified from genomic DNA by means of the immunoSEQ Assay, a bias-controlled multiplex PCR. The authors processed their data as follows. Nucleated cell counts per sample were estimated from amplification of reference gene primers within the assay. To quantify the absolute abundance of each unique TCRbeta CDR3 rearrangement, sequence reads were collapsed and filtered. For each sample, productive Simpson clonality was calculated as the square root of Simpson's diversity index over productive rearrangements. TCRdb limited this immuneACCESS table to in-frame rearrangements with V and J called. A share of clones is missing; checked studies link under half to unresolved V genes, and the rest is unexplained. The V and J calls and clone size are taken from that table; D and trimming were inferred from the DNA. For this sample the table gives about 220,000 clones, of which 70% to 90% were detected only once. The ten top clones hold around 13% of the sample.

On the study overall, not on this receptor specifically: Clinical and demographic metadata were provided uncurated, with the amount varying by source and participant.

The sequence came from a human donor in a cohort sampled during active COVID-19. The sequenced sample was peripheral blood.

The nucleotide sequence is given as TGTGCCAGCAGCTTAGAACCACAGGGTGGGGGCTACACCTTC. Translated, this is CASSLEPQGGGYTF. In this chain, TRBV11-2 is recombined with TRBJ1-2, with TRBD1 as a weak D call on 6 bases. Reading the germline V gene gives CDR1 SGHAT and CDR2 FQNNGV. Between the V and J ends, shortened by 0 bases and 8 bases respectively, the junction contains 13 bases. The CDR3 contains 14 residues, cysteine and phenylalanine counted. Just CDR3 DNA is preserved here, 42 bases in frame from base 1.